Described below is a single T cell receptor beta chain sequence and its context. This clone was observed a few times. The antigen it recognizes is unknown. The input lacks base qualities; no much larger clone sits a single base away. Library generation was performed with the immunoSEQ multiplex PCR assay. For most patients, genomic DNA was isolated using the Qiagen DNeasy Blood and Tissue Kit and was shipped frozen to Adaptive Biotechnologies for TCR sequencing. For most patients, genomic DNA was subjected to high-throughput TCR-beta CDR3 sequencing by Adaptive Biotechnologies. In the source study's methods: TCR sequencing data for roughly 17 patients were retrieved from Adaptive's ImmunoSEQ software; a few other patients were processed with MiXCR and VDJtools. To correct CD4 versus CD8 sorting errors, sequences present in both subsets at a frequency ratio below 5:1 were removed. CDR3 nucleotide sequences shared between donor and recipient were removed because the origin of such sequences could not be assigned. At least 2-fold expansion over unstimulated cells and a minimum CFSE-low frequency of 0.002% (template counts) or 0.001% (read counts) were required for clones to be classified as alloreactive. Clones detected in sequenced pre-transplant spleen, lymph node, or MLR CFSE-low populations of the donor or recipient were defined as mappable. Cumulative frequency of alloreactive clones was calculated as a percentage of all sequences weighted by copy number. TCRdb obtained this table from immuneACCESS and retained in-frame rearrangements with V and J assigned. These tables miss some clones; where compared with another copy, unresolved V genes account for less than half of the shortfall, and the remainder is unexplained. Clone size and the V and J calls come from that table; the DNA yielded D and trimming. Counted in this sample were about 90,000 clones; roughly 91% of them appeared once. The biggest ten clones account for less than 0.6% of the sample.

This specimen's time point label, interpreted: cells obtained before transplantation from donor or recipient. CD3+CD4+ and CD3+CD8+ populations were FACS-sorted from unstimulated pre-transplant donor and recipient cells taken from spleen or lymph nodes. CDR1 and CDR2, per the germline V gene (reference sequence), are PRHDT and FYEKMQ. The trim is 5 bases for V and 0 bases for J, with a gap of 13 bases between the germline ends. Its CDR3 holds 15 amino acids, cysteine through phenylalanine. Left in the record is the CDR3 DNA by itself, 45 bases read in frame from the first base. The record originates from a study of graft-versus-host responses after intestinal transplantation (dated by TCRdb to about 2021). About the study as a whole: Recipients received multivisceral, liver-intestinal, or isolated intestinal transplants. Every recipient was given anti-thymocyte globulin induction, then maintenance tacrolimus and steroids for around three years. To identify alloreactive clones, pre-transplant mixed lymphocyte reaction products were sequenced and then compared with unstimulated pre-transplant donor and recipient T cells. After intestinal transplantation, graft-versus-host and host-versus-graft alloreactive T cell clones were followed in the graft, circulation and bone marrow using bulk TCR-beta CDR3 sequencing. The cohort enrolled 20 to 30 intestinal transplant recipients, one of whom was a retransplant, and a few patients without pretransplant specimens were excluded. Donor T cell macrochimerism was defined as a peak of at least 4% donor T cells among recipient peripheral blood mononuclear cells. Samples from three later patients were sequenced in-house on an Illumina MiSeq with MiXCR processing rather than by the commercial service. Summary of the overall study and its limitations: Early after transplant, declines in HvG clones were associated with peak levels of circulating GvH clones. Patients with donor T cell macrochimerism had high GvH to HvG T cell clonal ratios in their allografts. The conclusions were limited by the relatively low number and heterogeneity of the intestinal transplant patients. GvH clones were detected in recipient bone marrow, and some of these GvH clones were observed earlier in ileal mucosa or blood, consistent with an intestinal mucosal origin.

The sequence came from a human donor who received an intestinal transplant. The sequencing here drew on unstimulated CD8+ T cells sorted from spleen or lymph node cells, taken before intestinal transplant. The chain is assembled from TRBV13 and TRBJ1-1; the best D guess is TRBD1, with 5 bases matching. The encoded CDR3 is CASSRATGLNTEAFF. The nucleotide sequence reads as follows: TGTGCCAGCAGCCGAGCAACAGGACTGAACACTGAAGCTTTCTTT.